The 22 T cell receptor beta chains below all came from one sample that was sequenced in a study of early stage breast cancer tumors. Sequencing used immunoSEQ multiplex PCR; TCRdb keeps in-frame clones, though not all of them. The sample carries roughly 34,000 clones, around 68% recorded once. Sequencing was done on a sample of blood. These receptors were taken from a person aged 55 to 75 with breast cancer.

The CDR3 region has the DNA TGCGCCAGCAGCTTGGAACCGTACACTGAAGCTTTCTTT. Protein sequence: CASSLEPYTEAFF. The chain couples TRBV5-1 to TRBJ1-1; no definite D call. Germline CDR1 is SGHRS and CDR2 is YFSETQ. This CDR3 comprises 13 residues. V lost 0 bases and J lost 3, with 6 bases in between.

The chain combines TRBV2 with TRBJ1-5, with 7 bases fitting TRBD1. J was trimmed by 4 bases and V by 6 bases; bases with no gene match: 9. The germline V gene encodes CDR1 SNHLY and CDR2 FYNNEI. This CDR3 region has 15 residues. The CDR3 DNA sequence: TGTGCCAGCAGCCCACAGGGGATATTAAATCAGCCCCAGCATTTT. This translates into CASSPQGILNQPQHF.

The chain couples TRBV27 to TRBJ1-5, with D tentatively TRBD1 (6 bases). V lost 6 bases, J lost 6 bases, and 21 bases lay in between. This CDR3 has 16 residues. The germline CDR1 and CDR2 sequences are MNHEY and SMNVEV (reference sequence). CDR3 loop: CASSPQGRNLGQPQHF. In DNA form, the CDR3 reads TGTGCCAGCAGCCCACAGGGAAGAAATCTAGGTCAGCCCCAGCATTTT.

The genes are TRBV4-2 and TRBJ2-1; D is unresolved. Germline V lookup: CDR1 LGHNA, CDR2 YNFKEQ. V was cut by 3 bases and J by 0 bases, with 12 bases left in between. This CDR3 is built from 16 residues. CDR3 coding DNA: TGTGCCAGCAGCCATGAAACGGTGGCCTCCTACAATGAGCAGTTCTTC. Its translation: CASSHETVASYNEQFF.

This chain connects TRBV19 to TRBJ2-7; 8 bases map to TRBD2. The junction had 8 bases not matched to a gene; V was cut back by 5 bases and J by 5 bases. Germline V lookup: CDR1 LNHDA, CDR2 SQIVND (reference sequence). The CDR3 loop spans 14 amino acids. The CDR3 sequence: CASSAGGSFDEQYF. CDR3 DNA: TGTGCCAGTAGTGCGGGGGGTAGTTTCGACGAGCAGTACTTC.

This chain uses TRBV25-1 with TRBJ2-6, with D possibly matching TRBD1 (6 bases). This CDR3 is 15 amino acids long. Trimming removed 6 bases at V and 2 bases at J, with 11 bases between. Germline CDR1 and CDR2: MGHDK and SYGVNS. CDR3 protein: CASSSTGTGANVLTF. Here the CDR3 DNA reads TGTGCCAGCAGCTCGACAGGTACTGGGGCCAACGTCCTGACTTTC.

The table lists this clone with a few counts. The chain couples TRBV6-1 to TRBJ1-6; D is ambiguous. Germline V gene sequence: CDR1 MNHNS, CDR2 SASEGT. The CDR3 contains 14 residues. V lost 6 bases and J 2 bases, leaving 8 bases between the germline ends. CDR3: CASSDGTYNSPLHF. The CDR3 coding sequence is TGTGCCAGCAGCGACGGTACCTATAATTCACCCCTCCACTTT.

The chain recombines TRBV5-1 with TRBJ1-1; unclear D gene. CDR3 length: 13 residues. Germline lookup yields CDR1 SGHRS and CDR2 YFSETQ. Trimming removed 3 bases at V and 1 base at J, with 7 bases between. The CDR3 reads CASSSLGNTEAFF. The CDR3 nucleotides are TGCGCCAGCAGCTCGTTAGGGAACACTGAAGCTTTCTTT.

This clone was counted a few times. In DNA, the CDR3 is TGTGCCAGCAGCTTAGAAAACGGTGGTTACGGCGAGCAGTACTTC. Protein product: CASSLENGGYGEQYF. The chain has TRBV11-2 and TRBJ2-7; D is unresolved. The CDR3 is made up of 15 amino acids. Per the germline V gene, CDR1 is SGHAT and CDR2 is FQNNGV. V was shortened by 0 bases and J by 6 bases, with 15 bases between the two germline ends.

The chain links TRBV18 to TRBJ2-7; 7 bases are a match to TRBD2. The CDR3 spans 13 residues. Unmatched junction bases numbered 6, after V lost 6 bases and J lost 4 bases. In germline, CDR1 is KGHSH, CDR2 LQKENI. The CDR3: CASSSGSGYEQYF. In DNA form, the CDR3 reads TGTGCCAGCTCCTCGGGTAGCGGGTACGAGCAGTACTTC.

The J gene is TRBJ2-3, the V gene TRBV4-1; 8 bases fit TRBD2. The CDR3 runs 14 residues. Germline V gives CDR1 MGHRA, CDR2 YSYEKL. V shed 7 bases and J 6 bases; nucleotides not matched to a gene: 9. This chain's CDR3 is CASKREGHGDTQYF. The CDR3 DNA is TGCGCCAGCAAACGGGAGGGCCATGGCGATACGCAGTATTTT.

This chain connects TRBV7-9 to TRBJ1-1; 9 nucleotides align to TRBD1. This CDR3 comprises 15 residues. Germline trimming cut 5 bases from V and 1 base from J; bases unmatched to any gene: 5. The germline CDR1 and CDR2 sequences are SEHNR and FQNEAQ (reference sequence). This CDR3 reads CASSHNRGRNTEAFF. CDR3 DNA sequence: TGTGCCAGCAGCCATAACAGGGGGCGGAACACTGAAGCTTTCTTT. The variable domain in full, completed from reference TRBV7-9 and TRBJ1-1, reads DTGVSQNPRHKITKRGQNVTFRCDPISEHNRLYWYRQTLGQGPEFLTYFQNEAQLEKSRLLSDRFSAERPKGSFSTLEIQRTEQGDSAMYLCASSHNRGRNTEAFFGQGTRLTVV.

The CDR3 DNA reads TGTGCCAGCAGTTTGGACAGGGGCCGCTACGAGCAGTACTTC. Protein sequence: CASSLDRGRYEQYF. The V and J genes are TRBV27 and TRBJ2-7; 9 positions match TRBD1. Germline values: CDR1 MNHEY, CDR2 SMNVEV (reference sequence). Trimming took 3 bases from V and 3 from J; bases not matched to a gene: 3. The CDR3 sequence is 14 residues long.

This chain joins TRBV5-4 and TRBJ2-3; D possibly uses TRBD1 or TRBD2 (5 bases each). With 6 bases removed from V and 7 bases from J, the gap between germline ends came to 12 bases. Germline V CDR1 and CDR2: SGHNT, YYREEE (reference sequence). The CDR3 has 12 amino acids. The CDR3 bases are TGTGCCAGCAACCCGCAGGGACATACGCAGTATTTT. It yields the protein CASNPQGHTQYF.

The chain is built from TRBV19 and TRBJ1-2; the D is unclear. This CDR3 has 12 amino acids. Germline-derived CDR1 and CDR2 are LNHDA and SQIVND (reference sequence). V gave up 10 bases and J gave up 8 bases, with 17 bases separating them. The CDR3 region is CATFPLGPGYTF. The DNA for the CDR3 is TGTGCCACTTTCCCTCTTGGGCCCGGCTACACCTTC. The variable domain in full, completed from reference TRBV19 and TRBJ1-2, reads DGGITQSPKYLFRKEGQNVTLSCEQNLNHDAMYWYRQDPGQGLRLIYYSQIVNDFQKGDIAEGYSVSREKKESFPLTVTSAQKNPTAFYLCATFPLGPGYTFGSGTRLTVV.

This chain connects TRBV19 to TRBJ1-1, with 9 bases matching TRBD1. V lost 5 bases to trimming and J lost 10 bases; unmatched junction nucleotides: 8. This CDR3 spans 13 amino acids. Germline CDR1 reads LNHDA; CDR2 reads SQIVND (reference sequence). As DNA, the CDR3 is TGTGCCAGTAGTGACAGGGGGAAGGTGGGAGCTTTCTTT. Translated: CASSDRGKVGAFF.

This clone has a handful of counts. The V call is TRBV4-1, the J call TRBJ1-2; 8 bases are a match to TRBD1. Per the germline V gene, CDR1 is MGHRA and CDR2 is YSYEKL. The CDR3 length is 13 residues. V shed 5 bases, J shed 7 bases, and the junction held 6 bases outside the gene matches. CDR3 loop: CASSERTGFGYTF. The CDR3 region has the DNA TGCGCCAGCAGCGAGAGGACAGGGTTTGGCTACACCTTC.

The chain's CDR3 is CASNSRQGVRTGELFF. CDR3 DNA: TGTGCCAGTAATTCTCGACAGGGTGTTAGGACCGGGGAGCTGTTTTTT. This chain joins TRBV19 and TRBJ2-2, with 7 nucleotides matching TRBD1. V lost 7 bases and J lost 5; bases outside the gene matches: 13. The CDR3 is 16 residues long. Per the germline V gene, CDR1 is LNHDA and CDR2 is SQIVND (reference sequence).

The J gene is TRBJ2-1, the V gene TRBV6-1; D is perhaps TRBD1 or TRBD2 (5 bases each). Trimming pared 8 bases from V and 6 bases from J, leaving 14 bases between. The germline V gene has CDR1 MNHNS and CDR2 SASEGT. The CDR3 sequence is 13 residues long. The DNA of the CDR3 is TGTGCCAGCGGCCGGTTTGGGGGCAATGAGCAGTTCTTC. Its translation: CASGRFGGNEQFF.

The CDR3 spells CASSINPARIYEQYF. The CDR3 DNA reads as TGTGCCAGTAGTATAAACCCGGCCAGAATCTACGAGCAGTACTTC. The chain employs TRBV19 and TRBJ2-7, with D hard to call. The germline V gene has CDR1 LNHDA and CDR2 SQIVND (reference sequence). There are 15 residues in the CDR3. V lost 2 bases and J 3 bases, leaving 14 bases between the germline ends.

In this sample, this clone turned up a few times. The rearrangement links TRBV5-5 to TRBJ1-2; D gene uncertain. V was pared by 4 bases and J by 3 bases, with 7 bases between. In germline, CDR1 is SGHKS, CDR2 YYEKEE (reference sequence). CDR3 length: 12 amino acids. The CDR3 is CASSATDYGYTF. Here the CDR3 DNA reads TGTGCCAGCAGCGCCACTGACTATGGCTACACCTTC.

This chain uses TRBV5-8 with TRBJ1-1; possibly TRBD1 for D (6 bases). The CDR3 has 12 amino acids. The germline gives CDR1 SGHTS, CDR2 YDEGEE. Deletions cut 4 bases from V and 5 bases from J, with 9 bases between. The DNA for the CDR3 is TGTGCCAGCAGCCGAACAGGGACTGAAGCTTTCTTT. Translation: CASSRTGTEAFF.